Presented here are 2 T cell receptor beta chains from one specimen sequenced in a study of siplizumab effects on memory and regulatory T cells. Here immunoSEQ multiplex PCR was the method, and the copy in TCRdb shows in-frame clones only, minus some. Of about 100,000 clones listed, about 95% are singletons. The sample comprised non-Treg CD4+ T cells sorted from blood. Receptors were obtained from a human donor in good health.

J is TRBJ2-1 and V is TRBV10-2, with D possibly being TRBD1 (6 bases). V was cut by 6 bases and J by 2 bases, with 17 bases left in between. The CDR3 has 16 residues. CDR1 is WSHSY, CDR2 SAAADI, per germline. CDR3 nucleotide sequence: TGCGCCAGCAGAGACACGACAGGCCGGGCCTACAATGAGCAGTTCTTC. This codes for CASRDTTGRAYNEQFF.

This clone is a singleton in its sample. This chain joins TRBV6-5 and TRBJ2-7, with D possibly matching TRBD1 (6 bases). Germline V CDR1 and CDR2: MNHEY, SVGAGI. This CDR3 spans 14 amino acids. Trimming left V 6 bases short and J 3 bases short, with 15 bases between. The CDR3 nucleotides read TGTGCCAGCAGAGAACGGGACACACGCTACGAGCAGTACTTC. Its protein product is CASRERDTRYEQYF.